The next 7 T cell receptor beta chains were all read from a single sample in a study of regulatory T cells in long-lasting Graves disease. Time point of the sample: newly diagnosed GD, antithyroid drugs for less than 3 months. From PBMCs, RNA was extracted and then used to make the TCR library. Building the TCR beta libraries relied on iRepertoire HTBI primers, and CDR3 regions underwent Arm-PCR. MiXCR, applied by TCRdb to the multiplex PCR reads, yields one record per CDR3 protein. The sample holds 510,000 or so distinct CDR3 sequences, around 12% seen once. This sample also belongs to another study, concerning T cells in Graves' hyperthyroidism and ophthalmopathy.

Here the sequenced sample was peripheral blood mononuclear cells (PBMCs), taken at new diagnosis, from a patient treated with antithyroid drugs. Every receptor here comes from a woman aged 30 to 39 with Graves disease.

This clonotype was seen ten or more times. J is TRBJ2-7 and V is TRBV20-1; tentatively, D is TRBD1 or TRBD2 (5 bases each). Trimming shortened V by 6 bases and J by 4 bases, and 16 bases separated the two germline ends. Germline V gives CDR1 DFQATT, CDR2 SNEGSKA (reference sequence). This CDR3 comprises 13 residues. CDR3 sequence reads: CSASEGRGYEQYF. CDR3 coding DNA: TGCAGTGCCTCTGAGGGGAGAGGGTACGAGCAGTACTTC.

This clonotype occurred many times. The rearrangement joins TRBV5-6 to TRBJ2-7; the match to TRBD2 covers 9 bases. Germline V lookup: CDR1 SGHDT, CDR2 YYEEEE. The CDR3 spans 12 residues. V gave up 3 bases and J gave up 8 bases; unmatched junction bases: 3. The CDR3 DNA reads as TGTGCCAGCAGCTCGGCTAGCGGGAAGCAGTACTTC. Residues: CASSSASGKQYF.

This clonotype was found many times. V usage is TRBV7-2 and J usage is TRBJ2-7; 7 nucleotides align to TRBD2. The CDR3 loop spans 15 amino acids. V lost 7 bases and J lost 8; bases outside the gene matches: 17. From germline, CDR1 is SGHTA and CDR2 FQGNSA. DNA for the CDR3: TGTGCCAGCAACATGCTGAGGGGCGGGGGAACGAAGCAGTACTTC. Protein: CASNMLRGGGTKQYF.

In DNA, the CDR3 is TGTGCCAGCAGTTACTCGACGGGGGTTGAAGCTTTCTTT. This translates into CASSYSTGVEAFF. The genes are TRBV6-5 and TRBJ1-1; the D gene is possibly TRBD1 (5 bases). Germline V lookup: CDR1 MNHEY, CDR2 SVGAGI. Trimming took off 0 bases at V and 7 bases at J, with 9 bases between the two ends. The CDR3 loop spans 13 amino acids.

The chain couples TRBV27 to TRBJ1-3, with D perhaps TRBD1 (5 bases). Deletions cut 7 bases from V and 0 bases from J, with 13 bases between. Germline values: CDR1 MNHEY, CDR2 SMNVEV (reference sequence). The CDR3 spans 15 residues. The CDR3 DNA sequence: TGTGCCAGCACCTCCAGGGTCCGCTCTGGAAACACCATATATTTT. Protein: CASTSRVRSGNTIYF.

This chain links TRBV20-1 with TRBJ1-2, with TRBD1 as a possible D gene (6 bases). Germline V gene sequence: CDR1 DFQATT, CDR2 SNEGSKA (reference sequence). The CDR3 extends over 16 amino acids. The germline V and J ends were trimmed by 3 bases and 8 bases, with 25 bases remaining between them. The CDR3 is CSASSLQGPQWGGYTF. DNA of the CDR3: TGCAGTGCTAGTAGTTTGCAGGGGCCCCAATGGGGGGGCTACACCTTC.

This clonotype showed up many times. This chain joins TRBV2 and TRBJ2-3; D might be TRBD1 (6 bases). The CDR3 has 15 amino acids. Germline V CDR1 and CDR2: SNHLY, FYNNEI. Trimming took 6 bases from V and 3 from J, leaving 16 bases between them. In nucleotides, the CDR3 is TGTGCCAGCAGCAAACAACAGGGTGGAACAGATACGCAGTATTTT. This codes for CASSKQQGGTDTQYF.